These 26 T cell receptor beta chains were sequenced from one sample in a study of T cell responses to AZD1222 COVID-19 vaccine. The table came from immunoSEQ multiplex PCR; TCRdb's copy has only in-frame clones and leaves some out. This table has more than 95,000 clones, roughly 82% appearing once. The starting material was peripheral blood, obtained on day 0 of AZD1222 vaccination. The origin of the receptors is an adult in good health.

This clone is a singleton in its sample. CDR3 nucleotides: TGTGCCAGCAGGTCTCAGGGGGGCAACTATGGCTACACCTTC. Its translation: CASRSQGGNYGYTF. The chain links TRBV27 to TRBJ1-2; 7 bases map to TRBD1. V dropped 6 bases and J dropped 2; count of bases not matched to a gene: 6. Germline V gene sequence: CDR1 MNHEY, CDR2 SMNVEV (reference sequence). The CDR3 length is 14 residues.

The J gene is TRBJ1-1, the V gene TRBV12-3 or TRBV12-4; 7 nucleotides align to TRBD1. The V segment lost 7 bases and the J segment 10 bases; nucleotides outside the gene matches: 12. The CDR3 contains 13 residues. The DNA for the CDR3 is TGTGCCAGCACCAGACGCAGACAGGGTCGAGCTTTCTTT. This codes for CASTRRRQGRAFF.

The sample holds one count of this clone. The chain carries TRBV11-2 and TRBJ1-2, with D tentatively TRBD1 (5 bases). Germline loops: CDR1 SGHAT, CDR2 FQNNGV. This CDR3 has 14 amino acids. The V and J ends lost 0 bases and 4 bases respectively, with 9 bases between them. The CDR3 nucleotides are TGTGCCAGCAGCTTAGATTTGGGGGGCTATGGCTACACCTTC. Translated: CASSLDLGGYGYTF.

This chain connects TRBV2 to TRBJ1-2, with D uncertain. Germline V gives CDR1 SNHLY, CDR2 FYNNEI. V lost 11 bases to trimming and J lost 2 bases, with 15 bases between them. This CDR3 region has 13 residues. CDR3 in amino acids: CASDKRQNYGYTF. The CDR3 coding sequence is TGTGCCTCTGACAAGCGGCAAAACTATGGCTACACCTTC. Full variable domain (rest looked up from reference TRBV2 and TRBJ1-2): EPEVTQTPSHQVTQMGQEVILRCVPISNHLYFYWYRQILGQKVEFLVSFYNNEISEKSEIFDDQFSVERPDGSNFTLKIRSTKLEDSAMYFCASDKRQNYGYTFGSGTRLTVV.

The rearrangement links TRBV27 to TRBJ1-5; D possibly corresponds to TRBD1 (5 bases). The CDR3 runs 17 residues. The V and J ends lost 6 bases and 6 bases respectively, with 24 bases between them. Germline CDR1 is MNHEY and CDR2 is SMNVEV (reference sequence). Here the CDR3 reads CASRRRGVGSVLQPQHF. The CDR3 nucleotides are TGTGCCAGCAGGCGACGGGGGGTTGGCAGTGTGCTTCAGCCCCAGCATTTT.

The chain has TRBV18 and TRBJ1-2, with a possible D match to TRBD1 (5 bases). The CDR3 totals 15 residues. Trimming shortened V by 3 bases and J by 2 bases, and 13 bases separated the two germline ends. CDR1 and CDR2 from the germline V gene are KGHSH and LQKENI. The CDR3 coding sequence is TGTGCCAGCTCACCGACAGAGACAAGCAACTATGGCTACACCTTC. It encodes CASSPTETSNYGYTF.

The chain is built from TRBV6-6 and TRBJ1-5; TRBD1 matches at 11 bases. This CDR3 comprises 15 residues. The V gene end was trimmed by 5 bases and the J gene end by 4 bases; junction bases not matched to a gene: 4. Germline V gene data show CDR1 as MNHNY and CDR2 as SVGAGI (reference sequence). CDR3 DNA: TGTGCCAGCAGTCCAGGGACAGGGGGGAATCAGCCCCAGCATTTT. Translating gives CASSPGTGGNQPQHF.

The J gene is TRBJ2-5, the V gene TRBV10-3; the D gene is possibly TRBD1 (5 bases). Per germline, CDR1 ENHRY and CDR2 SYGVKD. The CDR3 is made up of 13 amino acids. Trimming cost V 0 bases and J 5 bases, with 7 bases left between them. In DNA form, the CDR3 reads TGTGCCATCAGTGAGTCCTACAGGGAGACCCAGTACTTC. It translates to CAISESYRETQYF.

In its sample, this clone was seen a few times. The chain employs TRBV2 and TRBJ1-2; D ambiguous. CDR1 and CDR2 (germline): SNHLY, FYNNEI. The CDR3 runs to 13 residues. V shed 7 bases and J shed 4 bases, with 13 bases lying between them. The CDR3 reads CASKGEGAYGYTF. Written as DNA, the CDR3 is TGTGCCAGCAAGGGAGAGGGAGCCTATGGCTACACCTTC. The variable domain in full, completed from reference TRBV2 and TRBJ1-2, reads EPEVTQTPSHQVTQMGQEVILRCVPISNHLYFYWYRQILGQKVEFLVSFYNNEISEKSEIFDDQFSVERPDGSNFTLKIRSTKLEDSAMYFCASKGEGAYGYTFGSGTRLTVV.

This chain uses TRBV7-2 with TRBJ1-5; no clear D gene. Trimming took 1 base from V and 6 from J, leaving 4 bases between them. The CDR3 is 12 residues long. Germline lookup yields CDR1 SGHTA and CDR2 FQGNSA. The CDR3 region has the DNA TGTGCCAGCAGCTTAGTAGCTCAGCCCCAGCATTTT. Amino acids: CASSLVAQPQHF.

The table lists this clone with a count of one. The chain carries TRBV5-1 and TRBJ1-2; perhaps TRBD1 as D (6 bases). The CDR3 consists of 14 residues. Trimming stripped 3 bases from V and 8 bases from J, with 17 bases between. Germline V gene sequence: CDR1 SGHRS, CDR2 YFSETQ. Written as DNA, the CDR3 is TGCGCCAGCAGCTCGGGAGACAGGTTGGGGGGCTACACCTTC. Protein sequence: CASSSGDRLGGYTF.

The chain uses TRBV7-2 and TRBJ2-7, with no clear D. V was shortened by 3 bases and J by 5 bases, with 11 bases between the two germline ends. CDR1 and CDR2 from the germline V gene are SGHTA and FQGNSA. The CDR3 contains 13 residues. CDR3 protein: CASSFLTGNEQYF. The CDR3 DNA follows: TGTGCCAGCAGCTTCTTAACTGGCAACGAGCAGTACTTC.

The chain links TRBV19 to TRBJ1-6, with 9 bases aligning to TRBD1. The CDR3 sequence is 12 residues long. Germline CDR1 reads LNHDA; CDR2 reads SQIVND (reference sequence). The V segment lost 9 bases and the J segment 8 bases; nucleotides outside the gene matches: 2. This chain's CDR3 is CASRQGDSPLHF. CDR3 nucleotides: TGTGCCAGCCGACAGGGGGATTCACCCCTCCACTTT. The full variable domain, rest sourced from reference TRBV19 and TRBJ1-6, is DGGITQSPKYLFRKEGQNVTLSCEQNLNHDAMYWYRQDPGQGLRLIYYSQIVNDFQKGDIAEGYSVSREKKESFPLTVTSAQKNPTAFYLCASRQGDSPLHFGNGTRLTVT.

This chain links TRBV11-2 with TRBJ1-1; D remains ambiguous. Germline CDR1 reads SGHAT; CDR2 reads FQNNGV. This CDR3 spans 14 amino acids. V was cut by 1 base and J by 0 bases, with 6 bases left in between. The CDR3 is CASSLADLNTEAFF. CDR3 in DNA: TGTGCCAGCAGCTTAGCTGACTTGAACACTGAAGCTTTCTTT.

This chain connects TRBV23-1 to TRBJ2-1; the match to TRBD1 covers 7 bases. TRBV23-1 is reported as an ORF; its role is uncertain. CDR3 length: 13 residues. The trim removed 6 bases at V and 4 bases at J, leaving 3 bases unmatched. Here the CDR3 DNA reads TGCGCCAGCAGGGGACAGTCTTACAATGAGCAGTTCTTC. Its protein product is CASRGQSYNEQFF.

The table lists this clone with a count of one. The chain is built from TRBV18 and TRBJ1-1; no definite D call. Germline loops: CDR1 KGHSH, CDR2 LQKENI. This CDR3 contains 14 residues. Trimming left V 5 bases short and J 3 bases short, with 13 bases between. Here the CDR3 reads CASSSRASDTEAFF. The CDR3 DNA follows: TGTGCCAGCTCATCCCGGGCCTCTGACACTGAAGCTTTCTTT.

The CDR3 region is CASSFGQSVEAFF. CDR3 sequence (DNA): TGTGCCAGCAGCTTCGGACAGTCGGTTGAAGCTTTCTTT. V is TRBV5-6 and J is TRBJ1-1, with a weak D call TRBD1 (6 bases). Germline V CDR1 and CDR2: SGHDT, YYEEEE. There are 13 residues in the CDR3. The V gene lost 2 bases and the J gene lost 7 bases, with 12 bases spanning the gap.

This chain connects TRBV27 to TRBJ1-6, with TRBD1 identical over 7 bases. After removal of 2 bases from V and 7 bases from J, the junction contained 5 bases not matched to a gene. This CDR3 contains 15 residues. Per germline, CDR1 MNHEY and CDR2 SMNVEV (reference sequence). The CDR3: CASSLGQAKNSPLHF. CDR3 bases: TGTGCCAGCAGTTTAGGACAGGCGAAGAATTCACCCCTCCACTTT.

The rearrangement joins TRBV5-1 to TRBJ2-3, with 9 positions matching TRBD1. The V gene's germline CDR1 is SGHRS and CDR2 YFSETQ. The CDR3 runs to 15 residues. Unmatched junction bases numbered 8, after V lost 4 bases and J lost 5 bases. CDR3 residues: CASSLQGAQLDTQYF. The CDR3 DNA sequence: TGCGCCAGCAGCCTACAGGGGGCGCAGCTAGATACGCAGTATTTT.

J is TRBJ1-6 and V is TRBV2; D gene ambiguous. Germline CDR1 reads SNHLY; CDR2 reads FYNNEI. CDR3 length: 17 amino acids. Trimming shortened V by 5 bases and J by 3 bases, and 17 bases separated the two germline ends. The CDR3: CASSPRAALLYNSPLHF. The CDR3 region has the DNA TGTGCCAGCAGTCCTCGGGCCGCGCTTCTCTATAATTCACCCCTCCACTTT. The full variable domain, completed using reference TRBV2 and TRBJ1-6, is EPEVTQTPSHQVTQMGQEVILRCVPISNHLYFYWYRQILGQKVEFLVSFYNNEISEKSEIFDDQFSVERPDGSNFTLKIRSTKLEDSAMYFCASSPRAALLYNSPLHFGNGTRLTVT.

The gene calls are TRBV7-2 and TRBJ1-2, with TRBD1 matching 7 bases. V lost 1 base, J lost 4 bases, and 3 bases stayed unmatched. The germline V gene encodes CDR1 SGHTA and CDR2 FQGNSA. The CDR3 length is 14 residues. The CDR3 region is CASSLEQGIYGYTF. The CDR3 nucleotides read TGTGCCAGCAGCTTAGAACAGGGGATCTATGGCTACACCTTC.

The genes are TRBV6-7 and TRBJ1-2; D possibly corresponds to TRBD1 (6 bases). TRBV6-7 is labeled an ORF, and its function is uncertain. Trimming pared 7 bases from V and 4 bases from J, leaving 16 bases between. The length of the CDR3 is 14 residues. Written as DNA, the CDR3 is TGTGCCAGCATAACAGGGTCGCCTATCTATGGCTACACCTTC. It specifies CASITGSPIYGYTF.

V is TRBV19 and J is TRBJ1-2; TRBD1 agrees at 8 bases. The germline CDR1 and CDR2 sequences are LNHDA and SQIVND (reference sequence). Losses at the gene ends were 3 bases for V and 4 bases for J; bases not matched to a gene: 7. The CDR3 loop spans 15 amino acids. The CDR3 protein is CASSIGQGTSYGYTF. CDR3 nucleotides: TGTGCCAGTAGTATCGGACAGGGTACTAGCTATGGCTACACCTTC.

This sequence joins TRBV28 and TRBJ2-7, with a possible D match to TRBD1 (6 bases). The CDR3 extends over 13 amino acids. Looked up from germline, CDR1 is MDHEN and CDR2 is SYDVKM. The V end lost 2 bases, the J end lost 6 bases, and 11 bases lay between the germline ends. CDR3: CASSLAGVGEQYF. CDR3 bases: TGTGCCAGCAGTTTAGCAGGGGTCGGCGAGCAGTACTTC. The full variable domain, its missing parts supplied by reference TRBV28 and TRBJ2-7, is DVKVTQSSRYLVKRTGEKVFLECVQDMDHENMFWYRQDPGLGLRLIYFSYDVKMKEKGDIPEGYSVSREKKERFSLILESASTNQTSMYLCASSLAGVGEQYFGPGTRLTVT.

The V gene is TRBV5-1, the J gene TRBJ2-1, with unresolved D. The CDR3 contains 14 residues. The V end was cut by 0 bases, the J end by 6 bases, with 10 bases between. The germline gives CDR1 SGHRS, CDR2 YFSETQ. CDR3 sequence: CASSLAGEPNEQFF. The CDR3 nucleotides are TGCGCCAGCAGCTTGGCGGGTGAGCCCAATGAGCAGTTCTTC.

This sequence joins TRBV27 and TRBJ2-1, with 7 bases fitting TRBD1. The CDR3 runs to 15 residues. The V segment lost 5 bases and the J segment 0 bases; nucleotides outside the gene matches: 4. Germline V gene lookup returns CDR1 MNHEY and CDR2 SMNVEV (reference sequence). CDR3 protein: CASSPRGNSYNEQFF. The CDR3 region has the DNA TGTGCCAGCAGTCCCAGGGGGAACTCCTACAATGAGCAGTTCTTC.